This T cell receptor (beta chain) is drawn from a study of blood T cell repertoires in COVID-19. Study information: Collection of acute and convalescent COVID-19 samples took place in the United States, Italy and Spain. T cells, B-cell-depleted T cells, or PBMCs supplied cDNA or gDNA.

The Seattle patients, enrolled during active infection, were followed longitudinally. TCRdb's copy holds only in-frame clones and misses some; the assay was immunoSEQ multiplex PCR. The table lists about 360,000 clones, 75% to 90% of them singletons. V was cut by 5 bases and J by 4 bases, with 12 bases left in between. Germline loops: CDR1 SGHNT, CDR2 YYREEE (reference sequence). There are 14 residues in the CDR3. The J gene is TRBJ1-4, the V gene TRBV5-4; TRBD1 is a possible D gene (5 bases). Sequences were obtained from peripheral blood. This TCR derives from a woman aged 60-75 years with COVID-19, enrolled during active disease. The CDR3: CASRRDGGNEKLFF. CDR3 sequence (DNA): TGTGCCAGCAGACGGGACGGGGGTAATGAAAAACTGTTTTTT.